Listed here are 29 T cell receptor beta chains from one sample, sequenced in a study of CD8+ T cells in alopecia areata. As the sequencing template, cDNA was produced by extracting RNA and reverse transcribing it. Sequencing used immunoSEQ multiplex PCR; TCRdb keeps in-frame clones, though not all of them. The repertoire has more than 110,000 clones, 80% to 90% of them found once; the top ten carry around 25%. Regarding treatment: oral pan-JAK inhibitor, 5-10 mg twice daily. The source material was CD8+ T cells sorted from blood, sampled at week 4, from a patient treated with tofacitinib. All receptors derive from a human donor with alopecia areata.

The rearrangement links TRBV13 to TRBJ2-1; TRBD2 matches 9 bases. Germline assignment: CDR1 PRHDT and CDR2 FYEKMQ (reference sequence). The ends lost 5 bases at V and 12 bases at J; junction bases unmatched: 11. The CDR3 totals 14 residues. The CDR3: CASSTRGGARSQFF. In DNA form, the CDR3 reads TGTGCCAGCAGCACCCGCGGGGGGGCGAGGTCGCAGTTCTTC.

This clone is a singleton in its sample. The chain joins TRBV7-9 to TRBJ2-5; no firm D call. The CDR3 sequence is 15 residues long. Per germline, CDR1 SEHNR and CDR2 FQNEAQ (reference sequence). Trimming took 0 bases from V and 4 from J, leaving 12 bases between them. The CDR3 region is CASSLAFGYRETQYF. DNA of the CDR3: TGTGCCAGCAGCTTAGCCTTCGGGTATAGAGAGACCCAGTACTTC.

The chain recombines TRBV6-1 with TRBJ2-7; no clear D. The ends were cut back, 2 bases at V and 1 base at J, with 6 bases in the middle. The length of the CDR3 is 13 residues. Germline loops: CDR1 MNHNS, CDR2 SASEGT. CDR3 loop: CASSESPSYEQYF. The CDR3 DNA reads as TGTGCCAGCAGTGAAAGTCCGTCCTACGAGCAGTACTTC.

This clone appeared a few times. The gene calls are TRBV10-3 and TRBJ2-3; 12 nucleotides match TRBD2. Germline loops: CDR1 ENHRY, CDR2 SYGVKD. This CDR3 has 19 amino acids. The ends lost 2 bases at V and 2 bases at J; junction bases unmatched: 11. CDR3 protein: CAISEPETSGGQYTDTQYF. For the CDR3, the DNA is TGTGCCATCAGTGAGCCGGAGACTAGCGGGGGCCAATACACAGATACGCAGTATTTT.

V and J are TRBV29-1 and TRBJ2-2; 8 bases match TRBD2. Germline V gene sequence: CDR1 SQVTM, CDR2 ANQGSEA. With 5 bases clipped from V and 4 bases from J, the junction kept 9 bases outside the gene matches. This CDR3 contains 15 residues. CDR3 DNA: TGCAGCGTTATAGAACGGGGGGGCCGCACCGGGGAGCTGTTTTTT. Translated, it gives CSVIERGGRTGELFF.

V is TRBV19 and J is TRBJ2-7; no reliable D call. There are 13 residues in the CDR3. The germline V and J ends were trimmed by 2 bases and 1 base, with 6 bases remaining between them. Germline V lookup: CDR1 LNHDA, CDR2 SQIVND (reference sequence). CDR3 DNA: TGTGCCAGTAGTATATCAGGATCCTACGAGCAGTACTTC. Its protein is CASSISGSYEQYF. The entire variable domain, with the rest obtained from reference TRBV19 and TRBJ2-7, is as follows: DGGITQSPKYLFRKEGQNVTLSCEQNLNHDAMYWYRQDPGQGLRLIYYSQIVNDFQKGDIAEGYSVSREKKESFPLTVTSAQKNPTAFYLCASSISGSYEQYFGPGTRLTVT.

This clone appeared a few times. This sequence joins TRBV28 and TRBJ2-1; 9 positions match TRBD2. The junction had 3 bases not matched to a gene; V was cut back by 6 bases and J by 3 bases. Germline V gene lookup returns CDR1 MDHEN and CDR2 SYDVKM. There are 14 residues in the CDR3. The CDR3 is CASSQRGVYNEQFF. The CDR3 DNA sequence: TGTGCCAGCAGCCAGCGGGGGGTCTACAATGAGCAGTTCTTC.

This chain links TRBV4-3 with TRBJ2-3; TRBD1 is a possible D gene (6 bases). The V gene lost 0 bases and the J gene lost 1 base, with 8 bases spanning the gap. Germline CDR1 and CDR2: LGHNA and YSLEER. The CDR3 has 15 residues. The CDR3 DNA reads as TGCGCCAGCAGCCAAGATGCAGGGGGCACAGATACGCAGTATTTT. It encodes CASSQDAGGTDTQYF.

V and J are TRBV4-1 and TRBJ1-4; 7 nucleotides line up with TRBD1. The trim removed 2 bases at V and 8 bases at J, leaving 20 bases unmatched. The length of the CDR3 is 19 residues. Germline V gives CDR1 MGHRA, CDR2 YSYEKL. CDR3 DNA: TGCGCCAGCAGCCAATTCGGGACCCCAAGACAGGGTCGGTTGGAAAAACTGTTTTTT. Encoded protein: CASSQFGTPRQGRLEKLFF.

The V gene is TRBV7-2, the J gene TRBJ2-3, with unresolved D. Germline-derived CDR1 and CDR2 are SGHTA and FQGNSA. V lost 2 bases and J 4 bases, leaving 7 bases between the germline ends. The CDR3 length is 13 residues. CDR3 nucleotide sequence: TGTGCCAGCAGCTTATGGGTGGCAGATACGCAGTATTTT. It translates to CASSLWVADTQYF.

The rearrangement links TRBV2 to TRBJ2-5, with D uncertain. CDR1 is SNHLY, CDR2 FYNNEI, per germline. This CDR3 has 14 amino acids. Trimming cost V 3 bases and J 1 base, with 9 bases left between them. CDR3 nucleotide sequence: TGTGCCAGCAGTGACCGAAACTCCCAAGAGACCCAGTACTTC. As protein: CASSDRNSQETQYF.

This rearrangement joins TRBV29-1 to TRBJ1-2; D not resolved. Trimming took off 3 bases at V and 7 bases at J, with 21 bases between the two ends. CDR3 size: 15 residues. The germline V gene encodes CDR1 SQVTM and CDR2 ANQGSEA. Written as DNA, the CDR3 is TGCAGCGTTGAGGAGGGCCGGGGTTGGTCTTCTGGCTACACCTTC. The encoded protein is CSVEEGRGWSSGYTF.

There are a few counts of this clone. Other DNA sequences from this sample encode an identical CDR3 as well. As DNA, the CDR3 is TGTGCCACCAGTGGGACTCGGGGGCAGTTCTTC. The encoded protein is CATSGTRGQFF. The chain is built from TRBV15 and TRBJ2-1, with a tentative D call TRBD2 (6 bases). Trimming took off 6 bases at V and 12 bases at J, with 12 bases between the two ends. Germline-derived CDR1 and CDR2 are LNHNV and YYDKDF (reference sequence). The CDR3 totals 11 residues.

The CDR3 region is CASSQEGGLSYEQYF. The CDR3 DNA sequence: TGTGCCAGCAGCCAAGAGGGTGGACTTTCCTACGAGCAGTACTTC. V usage is TRBV4-2 and J usage is TRBJ2-7; TRBD2 might be the D (5 bases). Per germline, CDR1 LGHNA and CDR2 YNFKEQ. The CDR3 contains 15 residues. Between the trimmed V and J ends, which lost 0 bases and 1 base, there was a span of 10 bases.

This clone came up once. The chain has TRBV5-6 and TRBJ1-4; no firm D call. The CDR3 is 15 residues long. The germline V gene has CDR1 SGHDT and CDR2 YYEEEE. V dropped 0 bases and J dropped 8 bases, with 14 bases sitting between them. The CDR3 DNA reads as TGTGCCAGCAGCTTGGGGAACCTACGAGGAGAAAAACTGTTTTTT. Encoded protein: CASSLGNLRGEKLFF.

J is TRBJ2-5 and V is TRBV11-2; D gene ambiguous. This CDR3 comprises 14 residues. Germline V lookup: CDR1 SGHAT, CDR2 FQNNGV. V was shortened by 0 bases and J by 0 bases, with 5 bases between the two germline ends. CDR3 in amino acids: CASSLDQYQETQYF. CDR3 nucleotide sequence: TGTGCCAGCAGCTTAGACCAGTACCAAGAGACCCAGTACTTC.

This clone was seen a single time. This chain connects TRBV10-3 to TRBJ1-2; D remains ambiguous. V lost 2 bases and J lost 2, with 3 bases in between. This CDR3 is built from 12 residues. From germline, CDR1 is ENHRY and CDR2 SYGVKD. The CDR3 DNA follows: TGTGCCATCAGTGAGGGAAACTATGGCTACACCTTC. This translates into CAISEGNYGYTF.

The chain joins TRBV7-9 to TRBJ2-3; 8 bases align to TRBD1. The junction had 2 bases not matched to a gene; V was cut back by 5 bases and J by 1 base. The CDR3 length is 14 residues. The germline V gene encodes CDR1 SEHNR and CDR2 FQNEAQ (reference sequence). DNA for the CDR3: TGTGCCAGCAGCACGACAGGGGGCACAGATACGCAGTATTTT. It encodes CASSTTGGTDTQYF.

This clone was counted once. CDR3 amino acids: CASSLIVVLGPTAYNEQFF. The CDR3 bases are TGCGCCAGCAGCCTTATTGTAGTTCTAGGACCGACAGCATACAATGAGCAGTTCTTC. The V gene is TRBV5-1, the J gene TRBJ2-1, with D maybe TRBD1 (5 bases). The length of the CDR3 is 19 residues. The V gene's germline CDR1 is SGHRS and CDR2 YFSETQ. The V end lost 4 bases, the J end lost 4 bases, and 27 bases lay between the germline ends.

V gene TRBV7-6 combines with J gene TRBJ2-5, with a possible D match to TRBD1 (5 bases). CDR1 is SGHVS and CDR2 is FNYEAQ in the germline V gene. V lost 1 base, J lost 2 bases, and 8 bases lay in between. The CDR3 is 14 amino acids. The CDR3 protein is CASSLGQSQETQYF. As DNA, the CDR3 is TGTGCCAGCAGCTTAGGACAGTCACAAGAGACCCAGTACTTC.

For this clone: At one boundary the junction diverges from the germline segment, which might be a read error. The rearrangement joins TRBV27 to TRBJ1-5; tentative D call: TRBD1 (6 bases). Germline V gene lookup returns CDR1 MNHEY and CDR2 SMNVEV (reference sequence). This CDR3 contains 16 residues. The CDR3 region has the DNA TGTGCCAGCAGTCTATCCGGGACAAGTCCCAATCAGCCCCAGCATTTT. Encoded protein: CASSLSGTSPNQPQHF.

This chain joins TRBV13 and TRBJ1-2, with TRBD1 matching 8 bases. Germline CDR1 is PRHDT and CDR2 is FYEKMQ (reference sequence). With V trimmed by 2 bases and J by 8 bases, 7 bases remained unmatched. The CDR3 has 14 amino acids. CDR3 region: CASSLYQGAWGYTF. The CDR3 coding sequence is TGTGCCAGCAGCTTATACCAGGGGGCGTGGGGCTACACCTTC.

This chain uses TRBV4-1 with TRBJ1-2, with D unclear. CDR3 length: 14 amino acids. Germline V lookup: CDR1 MGHRA, CDR2 YSYEKL. Trimming shortened V by 4 bases and J by 6 bases, and 15 bases separated the two germline ends. The CDR3 bases are TGCGCCAGCAGCCCTAAAGAGGCCGGGGATGGCTACACCTTC. Amino acids: CASSPKEAGDGYTF.

This clone occurred a few times. This clone may be a read error of a much larger clone one base away. Other DNA sequences in the sample encode the same CDR3. This chain uses TRBV5-2 with TRBJ1-2; the table's D gene call, TRBD1, was not cross checked with the DNA. TRBV5-2 constitutes a pseudogene. CDR3 size: 15 residues. The chain's CDR3 is CASSQDRTGQYGYTF. The CDR3 DNA follows: TGCGCCAGCAGCCAAGATAGGACAGGGCAATATGGCTACACCTTC.

A few counts support this clone. J is TRBJ1-5 and V is TRBV4-2; 7 nucleotides agree with TRBD1. This CDR3 region has 17 residues. V lost 1 base, J lost 2 bases, and 8 bases stayed unmatched. The germline gives CDR1 LGHNA, CDR2 YNFKEQ. CDR3 region: CASSQVRRGGGNQPQHF. The CDR3 DNA sequence: TGTGCCAGCAGCCAAGTTCGCAGGGGGGGTGGCAATCAGCCCCAGCATTTT.

CDR3 protein: CASSYSGQGSEQYF. The CDR3 DNA reads as TGTGCCAGCAGTTACTCGGGACAGGGCAGCGAGCAGTACTTC. V gene TRBV6-5 combines with J gene TRBJ2-7; 9 nucleotides line up with TRBD1. Germline CDR1 is MNHEY and CDR2 is SVGAGI. Losses at the gene ends were 0 bases for V and 6 bases for J; bases not matched to a gene: 3. The CDR3 covers 14 residues.

This clone showed up just once. J is TRBJ2-1 and V is TRBV15, with TRBD2 identical over 9 bases. CDR1 and CDR2 (germline): LNHNV, YYDKDF (reference sequence). The CDR3 sequence is 17 residues long. The V segment lost 2 bases and the J segment 4 bases; nucleotides outside the gene matches: 9. In nucleotides, the CDR3 is TGTGCCACCAGCAGACCTTCGACTAGCGGCCTATACAATGAGCAGTTCTTC. This sequence encodes CATSRPSTSGLYNEQFF.

The rearrangement uses TRBV7-8 and TRBJ1-5; D may be TRBD1 (6 bases). CDR1 and CDR2 from the germline V gene are SGHVS and FQNEAQ. Trimming shortened V by 5 bases and J by 4 bases, and 18 bases separated the two germline ends. The CDR3 length is 16 residues. The CDR3 sequence: CASSLQGRAVNQPQHF. The CDR3 DNA is TGTGCCAGCAGCCTACAGGGCAGGGCCGTGAATCAGCCCCAGCATTTT.

This clone has only one observation. The V and J genes are TRBV6-5 and TRBJ2-2; D is possibly TRBD2 (5 bases). V was shortened by 6 bases and J by 4 bases, with 6 bases between the two germline ends. The germline V gene encodes CDR1 MNHEY and CDR2 SVGAGI. The length of the CDR3 is 12 residues. This CDR3 reads CASREGTGELFF. CDR3 bases: TGTGCCAGCAGAGAGGGCACCGGGGAGCTGTTTTTT.